Presented here are 2 T cell receptor beta chains from one specimen sequenced in a study of blood T cells in healthy people across ages. Together with a sample-barcoded 5' primer, a J-beta primer mix was included in a second PCR lasting about 6 to 12 cycles. TCRdb re-called the 5' RACE reads with MiXCR, one entry per CDR3 protein. The data hold 650,000 to 1,000,000 distinct CDR3 sequences, with 46% observed a single time. The sample consisted of blood. The receptors stem from an elderly man in good health.

This sequence joins TRBV6-6 and TRBJ2-1; D gene uncertain. The CDR3 extends over 14 amino acids. Germline lookup yields CDR1 MNHNY and CDR2 SVGAGI (reference sequence). V was pared by 6 bases and J by 12 bases, with 21 bases between. CDR3 sequence (DNA): TGTGCCAGCAGCCTCCGTCTTATTCTAGATGGGCAGTTCTTC. As protein: CASSLRLILDGQFF.

This clonotype was recorded a few times. This chain joins TRBV29-1 and TRBJ2-7, with TRBD2 identical over 10 bases. The length of the CDR3 is 14 residues. The V segment lost 4 bases and the J segment 0 bases; nucleotides outside the gene matches: 3. Germline-derived CDR1 and CDR2 are SQVTM and ANQGSEA. The CDR3 coding sequence is TGCAGCGTTGCCGGGACTAGCGACTCCTACGAGCAGTACTTC. Its translation is CSVAGTSDSYEQYF.